The present entry profiles one T cell receptor beta chain with its context. What it binds is not known. The record originates from a study of shared clonotypes between healthy human individuals. Study at large: The cohort comprised a couple of women and a few men. Their ages spanned 18 to 49 years.

Sequencing was performed with immunoSEQ multiplex PCR; in TCRdb, only in-frame clones are kept and a portion is missing. This sample yields 2 million to 2.5 million clones, of which about 92% are seen a single time; 1.5% to 2% belongs to the top ten. Germline V gives CDR1 SGHTA, CDR2 FQGNSA. V shed 2 bases, J shed 6 bases, and the junction held 5 bases outside the gene matches. This CDR3 is built from 16 residues. General observations from the study: Non-shared clonotypes showed lower generation probabilities than clonotypes common to all four donors. Of the naive CD4 clonotypes, roughly 5.5% were shared across several donors.

CD45RO-negative CD8 cells positively selected for CCR7 made up the naive population, which excluded terminally differentiated effector memory CD45RA+ cells. Each donor was a Caucasian adult residing in Nashville, Tennessee. The sequenced sample consisted of naive CD8+ T cells from PBMCs. The chain employs TRBV7-2 and TRBJ2-7; TRBD2 matches 15 bases. This sequence was found in a man between 18 and 29 years old in good health. Some clones in this sample may be carry-over from other donors' samples. CDR3 sequence: CASSLSRTSGRGEQYF. The CDR3 coding sequence is TGTGCCAGCAGCTTAAGTCGGACTAGCGGGAGGGGCGAGCAGTACTTC.